These 32 T cell receptor beta chains were all obtained from the same sample, sequenced in a study of blood T cell repertoires in COVID-19. Data came from immunoSEQ multiplex PCR; TCRdb stores just in-frame clones and leaves some out. The sample holds 270,000 or so clones, around 90% seen once. Sample: peripheral blood. The receptors were sampled from a woman in her 40s who had recovered from COVID-19.

This chain uses TRBV9 with TRBJ1-3; no clear D. CDR1 and CDR2 from the germline V gene are SGDLS and YYNGEE. Trimming shortened V by 3 bases and J by 4 bases, and 11 bases separated the two germline ends. The CDR3 is made up of 14 amino acids. Written as DNA, the CDR3 is TGTGCCAGCAGCGACGGGAGCGGAGGAAACACCATATATTTT. The encoded protein is CASSDGSGGNTIYF.

This clone was detected only once. As DNA, the CDR3 is TGCGCCAGCAGCCTTCCGGGACAGGGAACCTACGAGCAGTACTTC. Translated, it gives CASSLPGQGTYEQYF. The J gene is TRBJ2-7, the V gene TRBV4-1; 9 bases match TRBD1. Per the germline V gene, CDR1 is MGHRA and CDR2 is YSYEKL. J was trimmed by 2 bases and V by 4 bases; bases with no gene match: 6. The CDR3 consists of 15 residues.

J is TRBJ2-2 and V is TRBV30; perhaps TRBD2 as D (7 bases). CDR3 size: 16 residues. The V end was cut by 2 bases, the J end by 8 bases, with 21 bases between. From germline, CDR1 is GTSNPN and CDR2 SVGIG (reference sequence). CDR3 sequence (DNA): TGTGCCTGGAGTAAGGGGGGGCAGGGCGGTCGAGGGGAGCTGTTTTTT. Translated, it gives CAWSKGGQGGRGELFF.

CDR3 nucleotides: TGTGCCAGTAGTATCACCCTGAGGGACACTGAAGCTTTCTTT. It translates to CASSITLRDTEAFF. This chain links TRBV19 with TRBJ1-1; D gene uncertain. This CDR3 has 14 amino acids. Germline V gene data show CDR1 as LNHDA and CDR2 as SQIVND (reference sequence). The V gene lost 3 bases and the J gene lost 3 bases, with 11 bases spanning the gap. The complete variable domain, with remaining parts taken from reference TRBV19 and TRBJ1-1, reads DGGITQSPKYLFRKEGQNVTLSCEQNLNHDAMYWYRQDPGQGLRLIYYSQIVNDFQKGDIAEGYSVSREKKESFPLTVTSAQKNPTAFYLCASSITLRDTEAFFGQGTRLTVV.

Points on this clone: Other DNA sequences within the sample encode an identical CDR3. The rearrangement joins TRBV30 to TRBJ2-7, with D uncertain. The germline CDR1 and CDR2 sequences are GTSNPN and SVGIG (reference sequence). V lost 0 bases and J lost 3, with 3 bases in between. The CDR3 runs to 11 residues. The CDR3 region is CAWSVLYEQYF. The CDR3 region has the DNA TGTGCCTGGAGTGTACTCTACGAGCAGTACTTC.

V gene TRBV15 combines with J gene TRBJ2-3; 12 bases match TRBD2. Germline lookup yields CDR1 LNHNV and CDR2 YYDKDF (reference sequence). This CDR3 spans 18 amino acids. With 1 base clipped from V and 2 bases from J, the junction kept 7 bases outside the gene matches. The CDR3 protein is CATSRVRLAGDLTDTQYF. CDR3 bases: TGTGCCACCAGCAGAGTCAGACTAGCGGGGGACCTCACAGATACGCAGTATTTT.

The chain links TRBV28 to TRBJ2-7; 8 bases are a match to TRBD2. The V gene end was trimmed by 1 base and the J gene end by 2 bases; junction bases not matched to a gene: 4. The CDR3 sequence is 15 residues long. From germline, CDR1 is MDHEN and CDR2 SYDVKM. CDR3: CASSLLPGGAYEQYF. In DNA form, the CDR3 reads TGTGCCAGCAGTTTATTACCGGGAGGGGCCTACGAGCAGTACTTC.

The rearrangement links TRBV29-1 to TRBJ2-4; TRBD2 matches at 13 bases. CDR3 length: 13 amino acids. CDR1 and CDR2 from the germline V gene are SQVTM and ANQGSEA. V shed 6 bases, J shed 8 bases, and the junction held 4 bases outside the gene matches. The CDR3 is CSVRLAGGDIQYF. Written as DNA, the CDR3 is TGCAGCGTGCGACTAGCGGGAGGAGACATTCAGTACTTC.

This rearrangement joins TRBV25-1 to TRBJ1-2; 7 positions agree with TRBD1. This CDR3 has 16 residues. CDR1 and CDR2 from the germline V gene are MGHDK and SYGVNS. The junction had 7 bases not matched to a gene; V was cut back by 1 base and J by 2 bases. CDR3 amino acids: CASSESGQPRNYGYTF. Here the CDR3 DNA reads TGTGCCAGCAGTGAATCGGGACAGCCGCGAAACTATGGCTACACCTTC.

The chain is built from TRBV20-1 and TRBJ2-7, with a possible D match to TRBD2 (5 bases). Deletions cut 1 base from V and 7 bases from J, with 5 bases between. Germline CDR1 is DFQATT and CDR2 is SNEGSKA (reference sequence). The CDR3 has 10 amino acids. The CDR3 region has the DNA TGCAGTGCTAGAGCGGGGGAGCAGTACTTC. Protein sequence: CSARAGEQYF.

This chain uses TRBV9 with TRBJ1-4; tentatively, D is TRBD1 (6 bases). Between the trimmed V and J ends, which lost 2 bases and 4 bases, there was a span of 18 bases. Per the germline V gene, CDR1 is SGDLS and CDR2 is YYNGEE. The CDR3 consists of 17 residues. The CDR3 loop is CASSVNPDRNNNEKLFF. Here the CDR3 DNA reads TGTGCCAGCAGCGTGAACCCAGACAGGAACAATAATGAAAAACTGTTTTTT.

The chain employs TRBV15 and TRBJ1-3; no definite D call. V was clipped by 0 bases and J by 0 bases, with 9 bases between them. CDR1 is LNHNV and CDR2 is YYDKDF in the germline V gene (reference sequence). The CDR3 covers 16 residues. CDR3 sequence (DNA): TGTGCCACCAGCAGAGACGTTCCACACTCTGGAAACACCATATATTTT. Translation: CATSRDVPHSGNTIYF.

The V call is TRBV28, the J call TRBJ1-2, with a tentative D call TRBD1 (6 bases). The CDR3 runs to 15 residues. The germline CDR1 and CDR2 sequences are MDHEN and SYDVKM. The V and J ends lost 2 bases and 3 bases respectively, with 13 bases between them. The CDR3 here is CASSLGRGSDYGYTF. CDR3 DNA: TGTGCCAGCAGTTTAGGGAGGGGGTCAGACTATGGCTACACCTTC.

The rearrangement uses TRBV7-9 and TRBJ2-1; 12 positions agree with TRBD2. The V gene's germline CDR1 is SEHNR and CDR2 FQNEAQ (reference sequence). The CDR3 spans 17 residues. V trimming: 0 bases; J trimming: 4 bases; junction bases outside the gene matches: 4. The CDR3 nucleotides are TGTGCCAGCAGCTTAGCCTGGACTAGCGGGATTTACAATGAGCAGTTCTTC. Amino acids: CASSLAWTSGIYNEQFF.

This clone came up a few times. The chain uses TRBV6-2 or TRBV6-3 and TRBJ2-1, with 9 bases matching TRBD1. J lost 5 bases, V lost 6 bases, and 20 bases had no gene match. CDR3 length: 19 amino acids. Germline V gives CDR1 MNHEY, CDR2 SVGEGT. CDR3 in amino acids: CASSPSTGGGGRTNNEQFF. In nucleotides, the CDR3 is TGTGCCAGCAGCCCTTCCACAGGGGGCGGCGGGAGAACAAACAATGAGCAGTTCTTC.

The V call is TRBV2, the J call TRBJ2-5, with D perhaps TRBD2 (6 bases). CDR3 size: 16 residues. Deletions cut 5 bases from V and 1 base from J, with 17 bases between. The V gene's germline CDR1 is SNHLY and CDR2 FYNNEI. The CDR3, as DNA: TGTGCCAGCAGTAAAAGGAGGGTGGTGGGCCAAGAGACCCAGTACTTC. Translation: CASSKRRVVGQETQYF. Complete variable domain (other parts from reference TRBV2 and TRBJ2-5): EPEVTQTPSHQVTQMGQEVILRCVPISNHLYFYWYRQILGQKVEFLVSFYNNEISEKSEIFDDQFSVERPDGSNFTLKIRSTKLEDSAMYFCASSKRRVVGQETQYFGPGTRLLVL.

V usage is TRBV27 and J usage is TRBJ2-7; possible D gene TRBD1, 5 bases. The ends were cut back, 6 bases at V and 3 bases at J, with 6 bases in the middle. CDR3 length equals 11 residues. The germline V gene encodes CDR1 MNHEY and CDR2 SMNVEV (reference sequence). The DNA of the CDR3 is TGTGCCAGCAGCACAGGCTACGAGCAGTACTTC. Translation gives CASSTGYEQYF.

V is TRBV5-8 and J is TRBJ1-6, with 7 bases that match TRBD1. CDR1 and CDR2 (germline): SGHTS, YDEGEE. This CDR3 is 15 amino acids long. J was trimmed by 8 bases and V by 0 bases; bases with no gene match: 5. Written as DNA, the CDR3 is TGTGCCAGCAGCTTGGCTGCAGGGGGATATTCACCCCTCCACTTT. Its protein product is CASSLAAGGYSPLHF.

V gene TRBV5-4 combines with J gene TRBJ2-7, with D possibly matching TRBD2 (6 bases). Trimming took 4 bases from V and 2 from J, leaving 13 bases between them. Germline CDR1 SGHNT, CDR2 YYREEE (reference sequence). The CDR3 runs to 14 residues. CDR3 DNA: TGTGCCAGCAGCCCGACGGGAGTCGCCTACGAGCAGTACTTC. This codes for CASSPTGVAYEQYF.

This chain joins TRBV19 and TRBJ2-1; 9 positions agree with TRBD1. In germline, CDR1 is LNHDA, CDR2 SQIVND (reference sequence). The CDR3 is 16 residues long. V was clipped by 6 bases and J by 6 bases; unmatched bases: 12. The DNA for the CDR3 is TGTGCCAGTAGCAACTTCCGGGACAGGGTCGGCAATGAGCAGTTCTTC. It is translated as CASSNFRDRVGNEQFF. The full variable domain, with the rest looked up from reference TRBV19 and TRBJ2-1, is DGGITQSPKYLFRKEGQNVTLSCEQNLNHDAMYWYRQDPGQGLRLIYYSQIVNDFQKGDIAEGYSVSREKKESFPLTVTSAQKNPTAFYLCASSNFRDRVGNEQFFGPGTRLTVL.

This chain's CDR3 is CASSLASAYTDTQYF. CDR3 coding DNA: TGTGCCAGCAGCTTAGCGAGCGCTTACACAGATACGCAGTATTTT. The genes are TRBV13 and TRBJ2-3; D call uncertain. From germline, CDR1 is PRHDT and CDR2 FYEKMQ (reference sequence). Deletions cut 1 base from V and 2 bases from J, with 10 bases between. The CDR3 is made up of 15 amino acids.

The CDR3 is CASSEGPGVTEAFF. DNA for the CDR3: TGTGCCAGCAGTGAGGGTCCGGGGGTCACTGAAGCTTTCTTT. The chain recombines TRBV6-4 with TRBJ1-1, with a weak D call TRBD1 (5 bases). This CDR3 is 14 amino acids long. The germline gives CDR1 MRHNA, CDR2 SNTAGT. Trimming took off 3 bases at V and 4 bases at J, with 12 bases between the two ends.

This chain uses TRBV7-3 with TRBJ2-7; TRBD1 matches at 11 bases. The CDR3 is made up of 15 amino acids. Looked up from germline, CDR1 is SGHTA and CDR2 is FQGTGA. Germline trimming cut 0 bases from V and 5 bases from J; bases unmatched to any gene: 3. The CDR3 loop reads CASSLTGQGVDEQYF. The CDR3 nucleotides read TGTGCCAGCAGCTTAACGGGACAGGGGGTGGACGAGCAGTACTTC.

This clone showed up just once. The chain recombines TRBV5-1 with TRBJ2-7; 16 nucleotides agree with TRBD2. Trimming took 3 bases from V and 3 from J; bases not matched to a gene: 6. The CDR3 extends over 17 amino acids. Germline V lookup: CDR1 SGHRS, CDR2 YFSETQ. This CDR3 is CASSWGLAGGPSYEQYF. The CDR3 DNA reads TGCGCCAGCAGCTGGGGACTAGCGGGAGGGCCTAGCTACGAGCAGTACTTC.

This rearrangement joins TRBV5-1 to TRBJ2-1; TRBD1 matches 8 bases. CDR1 and CDR2 (germline): SGHRS, YFSETQ. The V and J ends lost 4 bases and 7 bases, in that order; junction bases with no gene match: 10. The CDR3 covers 15 residues. As DNA, the CDR3 is TGCGCCAGCAGCCCCCTCGCAGGGGGCGGGAATGAGCAGTTCTTC. Protein sequence: CASSPLAGGGNEQFF. The full variable domain, with the rest looked up from reference TRBV5-1 and TRBJ2-1, is KAGVTQTPRYLIKTRGQQVTLSCSPISGHRSVSWYQQTPGQGLQFLFEYFSETQRNKGNFPGRFSGRQFSNSRSEMNVSTLELGDSALYLCASSPLAGGGNEQFFGPGTRLTVL.

Worth noting for this clone: Germline is not matched at one junction end, which may reflect a read error. This chain connects TRBV5-1 to TRBJ2-2; D might be TRBD1 (6 bases). The CDR3 spans 13 residues. CDR1 is SGHRS, CDR2 YFSETQ, per germline. The CDR3, as DNA: TGCGCCAGCAGCTTGGAGCCCAGAGGGGGGCTGTTTTTT. This sequence encodes CASSLEPRGGLFF.

The CDR3 DNA reads as TGTGCCAGCAGCATGGGACTAGCGGGAGTGTCCGGGGAGCTGTTTTTT. Its translation is CASSMGLAGVSGELFF. The chain has TRBV7-3 and TRBJ2-2, with 14 positions matching TRBD2. This CDR3 is built from 16 residues. Germline V CDR1 and CDR2: SGHTA, FQGTGA. J was trimmed by 6 bases and V by 5 bases; bases with no gene match: 5.

This clone has ten or more counts. This chain connects TRBV3-1 (or the pseudogene TRBV3-2) to TRBJ2-1; TRBD2 agrees at 9 bases. The CDR3 runs to 16 residues. The germline V gene encodes CDR1 LGHDT and CDR2 YNNKEL (reference sequence). The J segment lost 9 bases and the V segment lost 1 base, leaving 10 bases of the junction unmatched. For the CDR3, the DNA is TGTGCCAGCAGCCAAGCTAGCGGGATGGGAGTTCGTGAGCAGTTCTTC. Translated: CASSQASGMGVREQFF.

The chain recombines TRBV10-3 with TRBJ2-1; D possibly corresponds to TRBD1 (5 bases). V was clipped by 2 bases and J by 11 bases, with 22 bases between them. The germline V gene encodes CDR1 ENHRY and CDR2 SYGVKD. The CDR3 loop spans 16 amino acids. The CDR3 spells CAISEAETASFGKQFF. The CDR3 coding sequence is TGTGCCATCAGTGAGGCAGAGACAGCCTCTTTCGGTAAGCAGTTCTTC.

This clone was seen once. V is TRBV7-8 and J is TRBJ1-2; D is unclear. The germline CDR1 and CDR2 sequences are SGHVS and FQNEAQ. The ends were cut back, 4 bases at V and 8 bases at J, with 23 bases in the middle. This CDR3 is 16 amino acids long. The CDR3 sequence: CASSSGSAGLNAGYTF. The CDR3, as DNA: TGTGCCAGCAGCTCTGGATCCGCAGGCCTCAATGCGGGCTACACCTTC. Using reference TRBV7-8 and TRBJ1-2 for the parts outside the CDR3, the full variable domain is GAGVSQSPRYKVAKRGQDVALRCDPISGHVSLFWYQQALGQGPEFLTYFQNEAQLDKSGLPSDRFFAERPEGSVSTLKIQRTQQEDSAVYLCASSSGSAGLNAGYTFGSGTRLTVV.

The chain combines TRBV6-2 or TRBV6-3 with TRBJ2-1; D uncertain. V dropped 2 bases and J dropped 4 bases, with 9 bases sitting between them. Germline CDR1 reads MNHEY; CDR2 reads SVGEGT. The CDR3 is 14 residues long. This CDR3 is CASSYNGPYNEQFF. CDR3 DNA sequence: TGTGCCAGCAGTTACAATGGGCCTTACAATGAGCAGTTCTTC.

The CDR3 nucleotides are TGTGCCACCAGGGGACAGCTCACCGGGGAGCTGTTTTTT. The encoded protein is CATRGQLTGELFF. The chain employs TRBV24-1 and TRBJ2-2; 7 bases are shared with TRBD1. The CDR3 has 13 amino acids. Trimming at V came to 7 bases and at J to 4 bases, leaving 2 bases not matched to a gene. Germline V gene sequence: CDR1 KGHDR, CDR2 SFDVKD.